This T cell receptor beta chain came from a study of Graves' ophthalmopathy and Graves' hyperthyroidism. Turning to the study itself: Sampling took place at initial diagnosis, with peripheral blood obtained before any treatment.

V lost 4 bases, J lost 0 bases, and 14 bases lay in between. Germline V gives CDR1 SGHTS, CDR2 YDEGEE. The CDR3 has 15 amino acids. Ophthalmopathy donors showed moderate-to-severe activity, CAS ≥3, NOSPECS ≥4 and a duration under 3 months. Uncontrolled infections, pregnancy, lactation or other autoimmune diseases led to patient exclusion. From fresh peripheral blood, 8 to 10 ml in volume, the PBMCs were obtained. This clonotype was recorded a few times. RNA transcripts provided the template for amplifying TCR beta CDR3 regions. RT-PCR in the first round used HTBI primers; a second-round multiplex PCR followed. TCRdb processed the multiplex PCR reads anew with MiXCR; each CDR3 protein has one entry. The sample lists hundreds of thousands of distinct CDR3 sequences, over 40% occurring once.

The origin of this receptor is an adult man with Graves' ophthalmopathy. V and J are TRBV5-8 and TRBJ2-7; TRBD1 is a possible D gene (5 bases). The sequencing sample was made of peripheral blood. CDR3 region: CASSGEGEPSYEQYF. The CDR3 DNA is TGTGCCAGCAGCGGAGAAGGGGAACCCTCCTACGAGCAGTACTTC.